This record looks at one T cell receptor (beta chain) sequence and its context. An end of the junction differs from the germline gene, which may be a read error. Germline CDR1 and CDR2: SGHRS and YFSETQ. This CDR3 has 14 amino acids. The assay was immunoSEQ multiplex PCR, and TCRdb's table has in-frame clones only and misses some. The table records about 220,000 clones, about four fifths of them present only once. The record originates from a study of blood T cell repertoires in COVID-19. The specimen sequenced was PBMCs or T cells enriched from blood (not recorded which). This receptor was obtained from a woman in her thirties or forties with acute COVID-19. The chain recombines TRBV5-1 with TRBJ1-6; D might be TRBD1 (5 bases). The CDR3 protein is CATSSGWSGSPLHF. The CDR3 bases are TGCGCCACCAGCTCAGGGTGGTCAGGATCACCCCTCCACTTT.